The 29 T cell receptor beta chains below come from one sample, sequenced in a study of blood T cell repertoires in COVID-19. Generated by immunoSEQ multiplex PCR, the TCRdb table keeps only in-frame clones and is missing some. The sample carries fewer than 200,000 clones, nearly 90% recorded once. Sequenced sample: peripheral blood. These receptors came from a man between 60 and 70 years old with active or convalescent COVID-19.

The CDR3 DNA reads TGCGCCAGCAGCTATCCAGGGGAAGCGGCTGAAGCTTTCTTT. Translation gives CASSYPGEAAEAFF. The rearrangement joins TRBV5-1 to TRBJ1-1; D possibly corresponds to TRBD1 (6 bases). There are 14 residues in the CDR3. V was trimmed by 3 bases and J by 6 bases, leaving 15 bases between them. Germline V gene lookup returns CDR1 SGHRS and CDR2 YFSETQ.

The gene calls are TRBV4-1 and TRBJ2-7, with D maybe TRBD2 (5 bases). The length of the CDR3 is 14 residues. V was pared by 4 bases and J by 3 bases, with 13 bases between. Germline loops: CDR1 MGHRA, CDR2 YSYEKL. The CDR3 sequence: CASSPTPLVYEQYF. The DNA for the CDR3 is TGCGCCAGCAGCCCCACCCCACTAGTCTACGAGCAGTACTTC.

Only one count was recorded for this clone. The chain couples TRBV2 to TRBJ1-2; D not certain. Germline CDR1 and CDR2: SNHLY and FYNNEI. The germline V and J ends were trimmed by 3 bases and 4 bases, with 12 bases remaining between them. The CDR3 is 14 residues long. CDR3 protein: CASSDLRRSYGYTF. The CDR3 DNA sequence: TGTGCCAGCAGTGATCTGAGGCGGAGCTATGGCTACACCTTC.

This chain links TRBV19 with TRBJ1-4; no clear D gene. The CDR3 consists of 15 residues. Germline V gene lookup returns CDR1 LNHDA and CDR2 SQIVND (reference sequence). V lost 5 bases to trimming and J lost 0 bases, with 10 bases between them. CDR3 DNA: TGTGCCAGTAGTCGGGGAGTTGCAACTAATGAAAAACTGTTTTTT. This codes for CASSRGVATNEKLFF.

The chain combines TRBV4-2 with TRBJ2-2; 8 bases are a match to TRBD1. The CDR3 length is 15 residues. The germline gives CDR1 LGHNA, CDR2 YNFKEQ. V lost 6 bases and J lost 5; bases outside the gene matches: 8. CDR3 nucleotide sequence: TGTGCCAGCAGAGATAGGACAGGGTGGACCGGGGAGCTGTTTTTT. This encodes CASRDRTGWTGELFF.

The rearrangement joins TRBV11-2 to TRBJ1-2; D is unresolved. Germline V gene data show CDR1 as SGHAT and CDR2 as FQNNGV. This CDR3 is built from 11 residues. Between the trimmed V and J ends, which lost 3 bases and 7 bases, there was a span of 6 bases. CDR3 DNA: TGTGCCAGCAGCTTTGGCGGTGGCTACACCTTC. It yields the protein CASSFGGGYTF.

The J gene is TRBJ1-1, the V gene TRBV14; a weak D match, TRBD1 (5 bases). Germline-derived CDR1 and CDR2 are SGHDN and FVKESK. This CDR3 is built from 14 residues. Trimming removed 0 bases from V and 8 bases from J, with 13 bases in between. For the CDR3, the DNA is TGTGCCAGCAGCCAAGAAAGTACAGGCGCAGAAGCTTTCTTT. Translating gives CASSQESTGAEAFF.

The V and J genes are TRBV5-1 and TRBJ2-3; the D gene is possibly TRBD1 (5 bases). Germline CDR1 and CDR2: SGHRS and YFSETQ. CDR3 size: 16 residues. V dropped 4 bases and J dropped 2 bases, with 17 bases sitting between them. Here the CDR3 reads CASSVPKGLHTDTQYF. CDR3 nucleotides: TGCGCCAGCAGCGTCCCGAAGGGGCTCCACACAGATACGCAGTATTTT.

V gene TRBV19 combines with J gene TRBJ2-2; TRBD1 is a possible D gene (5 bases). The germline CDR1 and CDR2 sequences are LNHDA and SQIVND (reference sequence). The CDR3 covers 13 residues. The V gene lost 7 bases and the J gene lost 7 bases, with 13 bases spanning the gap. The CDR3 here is CASNGAGRGELFF. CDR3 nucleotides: TGTGCCAGTAATGGGGCCGGACGCGGGGAGCTGTTTTTT.

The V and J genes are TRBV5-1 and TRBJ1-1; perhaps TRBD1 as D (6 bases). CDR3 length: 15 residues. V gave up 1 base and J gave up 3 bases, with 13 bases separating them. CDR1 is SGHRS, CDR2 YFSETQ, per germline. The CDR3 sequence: CASSLSVGGDTEAFF. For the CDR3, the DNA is TGCGCCAGCAGCTTGAGCGTAGGGGGGGACACTGAAGCTTTCTTT.

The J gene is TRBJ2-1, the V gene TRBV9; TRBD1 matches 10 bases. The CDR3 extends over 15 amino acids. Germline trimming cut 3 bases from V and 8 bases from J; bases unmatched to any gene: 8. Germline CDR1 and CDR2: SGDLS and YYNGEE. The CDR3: CASSGGTGEGYEQFF. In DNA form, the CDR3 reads TGTGCCAGCAGCGGGGGGACAGGGGAAGGGTATGAGCAGTTCTTC.

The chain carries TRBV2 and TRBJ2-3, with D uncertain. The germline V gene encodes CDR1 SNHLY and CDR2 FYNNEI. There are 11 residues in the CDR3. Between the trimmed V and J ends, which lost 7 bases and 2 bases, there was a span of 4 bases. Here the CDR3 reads CASTYTDTQYF. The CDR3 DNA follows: TGTGCCAGCACCTACACAGATACGCAGTATTTT.

The CDR3, as DNA: TGTGCCAGCAGTTACTCAGGGACAGGAATCTATGGCTACACCTTC. This translates into CASSYSGTGIYGYTF. V and J are TRBV6-5 and TRBJ1-2; 8 nucleotides match TRBD1. The CDR3 has 15 residues. J lost 4 bases, V lost 0 bases, and 4 bases had no gene match. Germline CDR1 and CDR2: MNHEY and SVGAGI.

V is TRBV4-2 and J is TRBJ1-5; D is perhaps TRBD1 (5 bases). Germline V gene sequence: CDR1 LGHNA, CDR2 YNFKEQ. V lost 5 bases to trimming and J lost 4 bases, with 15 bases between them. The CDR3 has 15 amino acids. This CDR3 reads CASSAGHHGNQPQHF. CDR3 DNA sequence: TGTGCCAGCAGCGCAGGACACCATGGGAATCAGCCCCAGCATTTT.

CDR3 in amino acids: CATKAGQAYTDTQYF. For the CDR3, the DNA is TGTGCCACTAAAGCGGGACAGGCATACACAGATACGCAGTATTTT. The V and J genes are TRBV24-1 and TRBJ2-3, with a tentative D call TRBD1 (8 bases). The germline V gene has CDR1 KGHDR and CDR2 SFDVKD. Trimming removed 10 bases at V and 2 bases at J, with 18 bases between. The CDR3 runs to 15 residues.

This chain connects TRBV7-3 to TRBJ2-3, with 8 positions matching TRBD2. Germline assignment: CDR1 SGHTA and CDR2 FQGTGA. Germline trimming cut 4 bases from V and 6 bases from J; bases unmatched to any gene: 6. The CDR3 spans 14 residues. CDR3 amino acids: CASSSGVAGDTQYF. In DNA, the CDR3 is TGTGCCAGCAGCTCCGGAGTAGCGGGGGATACGCAGTATTTT.

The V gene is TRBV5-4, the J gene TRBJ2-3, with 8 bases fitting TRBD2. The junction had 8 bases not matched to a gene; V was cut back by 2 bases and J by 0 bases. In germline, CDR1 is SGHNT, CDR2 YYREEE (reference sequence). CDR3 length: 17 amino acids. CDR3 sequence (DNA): TGTGCCAGCAGCTTTCCCCCCCTAGCGGGCAGCACAGATACGCAGTATTTT. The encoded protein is CASSFPPLAGSTDTQYF.

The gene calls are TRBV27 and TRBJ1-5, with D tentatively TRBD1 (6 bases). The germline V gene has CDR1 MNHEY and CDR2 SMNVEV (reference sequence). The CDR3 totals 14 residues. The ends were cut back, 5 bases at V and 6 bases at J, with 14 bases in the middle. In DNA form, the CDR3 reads TGTGCCAGCAGTCCTCTATCACAGGGTCAGCCCCAGCATTTT. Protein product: CASSPLSQGQPQHF.

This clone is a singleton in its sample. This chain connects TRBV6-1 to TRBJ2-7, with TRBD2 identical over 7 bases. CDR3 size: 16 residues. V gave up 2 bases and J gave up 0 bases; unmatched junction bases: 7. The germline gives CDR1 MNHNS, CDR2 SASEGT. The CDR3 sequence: CASSEIDGGFSYEQYF. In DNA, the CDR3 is TGTGCCAGCAGTGAAATCGACGGGGGGTTCTCCTACGAGCAGTACTTC.

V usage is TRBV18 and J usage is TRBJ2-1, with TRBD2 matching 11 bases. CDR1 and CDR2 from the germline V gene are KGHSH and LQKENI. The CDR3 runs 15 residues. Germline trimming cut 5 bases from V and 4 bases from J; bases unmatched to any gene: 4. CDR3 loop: CASSKGLADYNEQFF. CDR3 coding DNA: TGTGCCAGCTCAAAGGGACTAGCGGATTACAATGAGCAGTTCTTC.

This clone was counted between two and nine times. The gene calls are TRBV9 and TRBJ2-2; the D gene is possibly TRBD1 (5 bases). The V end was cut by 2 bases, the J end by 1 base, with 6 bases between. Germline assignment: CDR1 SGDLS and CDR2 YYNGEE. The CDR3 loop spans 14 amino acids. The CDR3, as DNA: TGTGCCAGCAGCGTGACAGTGAACACCGGGGAGCTGTTTTTT. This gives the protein CASSVTVNTGELFF.

This CDR3 is CASSPGAGGRETQYF. The CDR3 nucleotides read TGTGCCAGCAGCCCGGGAGCGGGGGGGAGAGAGACCCAGTACTTC. The chain couples TRBV7-2 to TRBJ2-5, with 10 bases fitting TRBD2. CDR3 size: 15 residues. The junction had 7 bases not matched to a gene; V was cut back by 5 bases and J by 4 bases. Germline CDR1 SGHTA, CDR2 FQGNSA.

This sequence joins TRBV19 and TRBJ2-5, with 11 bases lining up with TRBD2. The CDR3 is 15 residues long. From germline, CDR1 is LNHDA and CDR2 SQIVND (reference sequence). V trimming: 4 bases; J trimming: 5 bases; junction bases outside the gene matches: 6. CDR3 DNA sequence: TGTGCCAGTAGTACCATAGCGGGGGGGCGGGAGACCCAGTACTTC. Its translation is CASSTIAGGRETQYF.

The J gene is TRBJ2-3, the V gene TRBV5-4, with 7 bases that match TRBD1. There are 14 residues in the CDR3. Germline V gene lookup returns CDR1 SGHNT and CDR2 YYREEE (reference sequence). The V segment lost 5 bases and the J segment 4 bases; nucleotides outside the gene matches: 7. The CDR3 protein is CASRSDRAADTQYF. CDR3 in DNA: TGTGCCAGCAGGAGCGACAGGGCGGCAGATACGCAGTATTTT.

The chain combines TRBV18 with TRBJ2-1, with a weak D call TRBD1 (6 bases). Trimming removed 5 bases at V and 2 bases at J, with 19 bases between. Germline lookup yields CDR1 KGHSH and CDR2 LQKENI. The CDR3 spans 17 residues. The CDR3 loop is CASSFYPTGRTYNEQFF. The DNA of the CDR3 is TGTGCCAGCTCATTTTATCCGACAGGCCGAACCTACAATGAGCAGTTCTTC.

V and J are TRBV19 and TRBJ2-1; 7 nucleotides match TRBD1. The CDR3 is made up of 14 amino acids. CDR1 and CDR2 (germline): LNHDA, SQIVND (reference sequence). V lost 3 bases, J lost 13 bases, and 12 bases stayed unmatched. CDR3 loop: CASSIGTVPMGQFF. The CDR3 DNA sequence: TGTGCCAGTAGTATCGGGACAGTGCCCATGGGACAGTTCTTC. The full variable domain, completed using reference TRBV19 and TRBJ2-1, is DGGITQSPKYLFRKEGQNVTLSCEQNLNHDAMYWYRQDPGQGLRLIYYSQIVNDFQKGDIAEGYSVSREKKESFPLTVTSAQKNPTAFYLCASSIGTVPMGQFFGPGTRLTVL.

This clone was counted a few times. Here the CDR3 DNA reads TGTGCCAGCAGCGTAGCGGGACAGGGCACAGATACGCAGTATTTT. It specifies CASSVAGQGTDTQYF. V usage is TRBV9 and J usage is TRBJ2-3; 8 positions agree with TRBD1. The CDR3 is 15 amino acids. Trimming removed 0 bases from V and 1 base from J; junction bases left unmatched: 1. CDR1 SGDLS and CDR2 YYNGEE come from the germline V gene.

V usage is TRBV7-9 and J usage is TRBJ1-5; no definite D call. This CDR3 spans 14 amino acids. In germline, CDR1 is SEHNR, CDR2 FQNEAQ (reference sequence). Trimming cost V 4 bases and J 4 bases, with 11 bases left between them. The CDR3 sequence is CASSSRGENQPQHF. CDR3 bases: TGTGCCAGCAGCTCAAGAGGAGAAAATCAGCCCCAGCATTTT.

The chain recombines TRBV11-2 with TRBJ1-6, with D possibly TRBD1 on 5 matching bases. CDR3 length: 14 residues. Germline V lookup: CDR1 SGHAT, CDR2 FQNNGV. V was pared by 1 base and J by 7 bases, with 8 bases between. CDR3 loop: CASSLGRGNSPLHF. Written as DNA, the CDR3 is TGTGCCAGCAGCTTAGGTAGGGGAAATTCACCCCTCCACTTT.